The entry below gives a single TCR beta chain sequence along with its context. Germline V lookup: CDR1 SGHVS, CDR2 FNYEAQ. The CDR3 sequence is 16 residues long. The V and J ends lost 6 bases and 4 bases respectively, with 19 bases between them. The source of the sample is a study of spatial heterogeneity in lung cancer. Study background: Alpha-chain sequences were detected in numbers that were consistently lower than beta-chain sequences.

Time point given: sample taken at primary tumor resection. Extraction of whole RNA from tumor, nontumor lung or frozen PBMC preceded unsorted sequencing. TCRdb reanalysed the 5' RACE reads using MiXCR and keeps one entry per CDR3 protein. The sample contains about 92,000 distinct CDR3 sequences, about an eighth of which appear only once. Source: PBMCs, taken at surgery. The receptor's source is a male donor with early-stage non-small cell lung cancer. V usage is TRBV7-6 and J usage is TRBJ1-3; D perhaps matches TRBD1 (5 bases). The CDR3 loop reads CASSYEQVSAGNTIYF. CDR3 sequence (DNA): TGTGCCAGCAGTTACGAACAGGTTTCTGCCGGAAACACCATATATTTT. Full variable domain (missing parts from reference TRBV7-6 and TRBJ1-3): GAGVSQSPRYKVTKRGQDVALRCDPISGHVSLYWYRQALGQGPEFLTYFNYEAQQDKSGLPNDRFSAERPEGSISTLTIQRTEQRDSAMYRCASSYEQVSAGNTIYFGEGSWLTVV.